The sequence of this T cell receptor (beta chain) was determined in a study of cytomegalovirus exposure and HLA in healthy donors. The wider study: Of the donors genotyped, a few hundred in all, 75% to 90% fell in the Caucasian-associated ancestry cluster.

CDR1 is MNHEY, CDR2 SVGAGI, per germline. The V end was cut by 2 bases, the J end by 10 bases, with 9 bases between. The CDR3 spans 13 residues. Vbeta (60) and Jbeta (13) primers were used in the PCR. Original methodology: There were 80 million or so unique TCR beta chains by a later count, and about 12 million of them were shared. Only in-frame clones appear in the TCRdb table, and some are missing; sequencing was by immunoSEQ multiplex PCR. D and trimming were read from the DNA, whereas the V and J calls and clone size are those reported in that table. There are 150,000 to 200,000 clones in the sample; 75% to 85% occur only once, and over 10% lies in the top ten.

The sample taken for sequencing was PBMCs. The sequence came from a woman aged 45-65 years in good health and CMV-seropositive. The chain joins TRBV6-5 to TRBJ1-6; D might be TRBD1 (5 bases). The CDR3 here is CASSYGGGSPLHF. The CDR3 nucleotides are TGTGCCAGCAGTTACGGGGGAGGATCACCCCTCCACTTT.